This TCR beta chain is drawn from a study of blood T cell repertoires in COVID-19. On the study more broadly: In each case, the material was cDNA or gDNA derived from T cells, B-cell-depleted T cells, or PBMCs.

Authors' methods: Reference gene primer amplification yielded estimated nucleated cell counts. TCRdb keeps only in-frame clones here, not all; method: immunoSEQ multiplex PCR. V, J and clone size were drawn from that table, and D and trimming were deduced from the DNA. The sample gives approximately 200,000 clones, more than 75% of which show up once; around 7% is in the top ten. Trimming left V 6 bases short and J 1 base short, with 16 bases between. This CDR3 contains 16 residues. Germline lookup yields CDR1 MNHEY and CDR2 SMNVEV (reference sequence). Ages ranged from about 18 to 89 years, with residence in some 25 US areas. Cohort assignment relied on participant-reported clinical history.

The receptor comes from a young man in a cohort exposed to, infected with or recovered from COVID-19 (not recorded which). Sample: PBMCs or T cells enriched from blood (not recorded which). This sequence joins TRBV27 and TRBJ2-1, with D perhaps TRBD2 (6 bases). CDR3 bases: TGTGCCAGCAGCTCCGGCCGACTAGGGTCCTACAATGAGCAGTTCTTC. Translating it yields CASSSGRLGSYNEQFF.